This T cell receptor (beta chain) was sequenced during a study of blood T cell repertoires in COVID-19. With V trimmed by 6 bases and J by 6 bases, 6 bases remained unmatched. CDR1 is GTSNPN, CDR2 SVGIG, per germline (reference sequence). CDR3 length: 13 amino acids. This clone was detected once. The protocol was immunoSEQ multiplex PCR, while the TCRdb copy is restricted to in-frame clones and leaves out a portion. The data show 150,000 to 200,000 clones, about 88% seen once. The genes are TRBV30 and TRBJ1-5; 9 positions match TRBD1. The origin of this receptor is a man in his fifties or sixties with acute or convalescent COVID-19. The specimen sequenced was peripheral blood. CDR3 bases: TGTGCCTGCTCTACAGGGGGCTCTCAGCCCCAGCATTTT. It translates to CACSTGGSQPQHF.